Presented here are 10 T cell receptor beta chains from one specimen sequenced in a study of CD8+CD57+ T cells in acquired aplastic anemia. The TCR beta profiling, which covered VDJ combination and CDR3 sequence, was carried out using genomic DNA as the template. Using its own MiXCR run on the reads, TCRdb lists one record per CDR3 protein. The data contain 200,000 or so distinct CDR3 sequences, around three fifths of them singletons. For sequencing, patients were chosen who had shown expansion of CD8+CD57+ cells by flow cytometry. Sequencing was done on a sample of sorted CD4+, CD8+, or CD8+CD57+ T cells (not recorded which) from PBMCs. The receptors originated from a human donor with aplastic anemia.

The CDR3 DNA reads as TGTGCCTCGTCGGAGGGAAGATCAGATACGCAGTATTTT. It translates to CASSEGRSDTQYF. The J gene is TRBJ2-3, the V gene TRBV24-1, with a possible D match to TRBD2 (6 bases). Germline V gene sequence: CDR1 KGHDR, CDR2 SFDVKD. Trimming took 12 bases from V and 4 from J, leaving 16 bases between them. This CDR3 has 13 residues.

The chain combines TRBV10-3 with TRBJ2-1; 10 bases are a match to TRBD1. CDR1 is ENHRY and CDR2 is SYGVKD in the germline V gene. The J segment lost 6 bases and the V segment lost 4 bases, leaving 3 bases of the junction unmatched. There are 14 residues in the CDR3. CDR3 loop: CAISVGTGVNEQFF. The CDR3 DNA is TGTGCCATCAGTGTGGGGACAGGGGTCAATGAGCAGTTCTTC.

V usage is TRBV19 and J usage is TRBJ1-1; no reliable D call. Germline-derived CDR1 and CDR2 are LNHDA and SQIVND (reference sequence). The CDR3 extends over 14 amino acids. The V end was cut by 6 bases, the J end by 4 bases, with 15 bases between. CDR3 sequence reads: CASRDPRNFTEAFF. For the CDR3, the DNA is TGTGCCAGTAGGGATCCCAGGAACTTCACTGAAGCTTTCTTT.

CDR3 protein: CSVDRGAYGYTF. CDR3 in DNA: TGCAGCGTTGACCGGGGAGCCTATGGCTACACCTTC. The V and J genes are TRBV29-1 and TRBJ1-2; D is unresolved. Germline CDR1 reads SQVTM; CDR2 reads ANQGSEA. The CDR3 contains 12 residues. With 3 bases removed from V and 4 bases from J, the gap between germline ends came to 9 bases. Drawing the rest from reference TRBV29-1 and TRBJ1-2, the complete variable domain is SAVISQKPSRDICQRGTSLTIQCQVDSQVTMMFWYRQQPGQSLTLIATANQGSEATYESGFVIDKFPISRPNLTFSTLTVSNMSPEDSSIYLCSVDRGAYGYTFGSGTRLTVV.

V usage is TRBV7-2 and J usage is TRBJ2-2; D is perhaps TRBD1 or TRBD2 (5 bases each). The CDR3 is 16 residues long. V lost 4 bases and J 1 base, leaving 13 bases between the germline ends. CDR1 is SGHTA and CDR2 is FQGNSA in the germline V gene. The CDR3, as DNA: TGTGCCAGCAGCTCCCCCGTTGGGGGGAACACCGGGGAGCTGTTTTTT. It is translated as CASSSPVGGNTGELFF.

The rearrangement links TRBV7-2 to TRBJ2-7, with D perhaps TRBD1 or TRBD2 (5 bases each). The ends were cut back, 3 bases at V and 5 bases at J, with 14 bases in the middle. The CDR3 totals 14 residues. The germline CDR1 and CDR2 sequences are SGHTA and FQGNSA. CDR3 sequence: CASSLGEWGHEQYF. The CDR3 coding sequence is TGTGCCAGCAGCTTGGGAGAATGGGGCCACGAGCAGTACTTC.

Concerning this clonotype: The junction does not match germline at one end; this may be a read error. This chain uses TRBV20-1 with TRBJ2-1; 9 bases fit TRBD2. Germline-derived CDR1 and CDR2 are DFQATT and SNEGSKA (reference sequence). The CDR3 sequence is 18 residues long. CDR3 sequence (DNA): TGCAGTGCTGGAGATCCCCTCGGAGCGGGGGGCCGATACAATGAGCAGTTCTTC. Translating gives CSAGDPLGAGGRYNEQFF.

J is TRBJ2-3 and V is TRBV7-7; TRBD1 or TRBD2 may be the D gene (5 bases each). Germline V gene sequence: CDR1 SSHAT, CDR2 FNYEAQ (reference sequence). There are 14 residues in the CDR3. Trimming removed 5 bases at V and 4 bases at J, with 13 bases between. CDR3 nucleotides: TGTGCCAGCAGCCCTAGTCAGGGAGCAGATACGCAGTATTTT. Translation gives CASSPSQGADTQYF.

The V and J genes are TRBV29-1 and TRBJ2-3; 13 bases line up with TRBD2. The CDR3 extends over 14 amino acids. V dropped 7 bases and J dropped 5; count of bases not matched to a gene: 6. From germline, CDR1 is SQVTM and CDR2 ANQGSEA. The CDR3 DNA follows: TGCAGCGGTAGGACTAGCGGGAGACGAGATACGCAGTATTTT. It translates to CSGRTSGRRDTQYF.

The V and J genes are TRBV9 and TRBJ2-7; D tentatively fits TRBD1 or TRBD2 (6 bases each). The CDR3 loop spans 13 amino acids. The V end lost 3 bases, the J end lost 3 bases, and 10 bases lay between the germline ends. From germline, CDR1 is SGDLS and CDR2 YYNGEE. CDR3 in DNA: TGTGCCAGCAGCGGGGGGGCCGACTACGAGCAGTACTTC. It codes for CASSGGADYEQYF.